This T cell receptor (beta chain) derives from a study of T cells in Graves' hyperthyroidism and ophthalmopathy. Study-level points and caveats: In blood, most of the thyroid clonotypes expanded above 0.001 were also present.

RNA transcripts were the template for amplifying TCR beta CDR3 regions. The HTBI primer set served for first-round RT-PCR of the TCR CDR3. TCRdb re-derived calls from the multiplex PCR reads in MiXCR, one entry per CDR3 protein. The sample carries about 610,000 distinct CDR3 sequences, over 12% recorded once. CDR3 size: 15 residues. The junction had 9 bases not matched to a gene; V was cut back by 6 bases and J by 7 bases. Germline values: CDR1 MNHNS, CDR2 SASEGT. Worth noting for this clonotype: Its matching antigen is unknown.

Patients with uncontrolled infections, other autoimmune diseases, pregnancy or lactation were excluded. In making diagnoses, clinical symptoms, serum thyroxine and TRAb, thyroid ultrasound and orbital computed tomography were all used. Source material for PBMCs was over 8 ml fresh peripheral blood. The clonotype originates from a woman in her forties with Graves' ophthalmopathy. This chain connects TRBV6-1 to TRBJ1-1, with TRBD1 identical over 12 bases. The sample was blood. The CDR3 DNA follows: TGTGCCAGCAGATCCGGGACAGGGGGCGAAGTTGAAGCTTTCTTT. Its translation is CASRSGTGGEVEAFF.